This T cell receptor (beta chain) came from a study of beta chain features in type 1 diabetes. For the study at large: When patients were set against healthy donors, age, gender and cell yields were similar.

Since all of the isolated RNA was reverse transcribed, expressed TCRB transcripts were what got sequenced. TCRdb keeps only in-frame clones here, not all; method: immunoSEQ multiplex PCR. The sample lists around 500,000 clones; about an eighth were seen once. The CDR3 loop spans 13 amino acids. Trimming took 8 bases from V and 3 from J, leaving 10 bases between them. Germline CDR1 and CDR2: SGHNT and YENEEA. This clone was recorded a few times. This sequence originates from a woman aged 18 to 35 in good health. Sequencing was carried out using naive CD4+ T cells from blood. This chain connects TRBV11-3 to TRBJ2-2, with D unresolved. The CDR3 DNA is TGTGCCAGCGGAAAAGTATACACCGGGGAGCTGTTTTTT. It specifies CASGKVYTGELFF.